Listed below are T cell receptor beta chains from one sample, sequenced in a study of T-cell memory formation after mild COVID-19. TCRdb re-called the 5' RACE reads with MiXCR, one entry per CDR3 protein. The profile shows approximately 560,000 distinct CDR3 sequences, roughly 17% of them singletons. The specimen was PBMCs or a T cell subset sorted from them (not recorded which). The source of these receptors is an adult woman who had mild COVID-19 (a few samples of this study predate the infection). Cell type and time point are not known. The CDR3 runs from the conserved cysteine through the conserved F or W. The D gene is left open where the match is weak. A row's size may be missing; if present it is once, few, many or a size class.

d_gene: NA
len: 15
v_gene: TRBV12-3/TRBV12-4
abundance: NA
j_gene: TRBJ2-5
CDR3aa: CASSTTSEAVETQYF
CDR3nt: TGTGCCAGCAGTACAACCTCGGAAGCGGTAGAGACCCAGTACTTC

d_gene: NA
len: 16
v_gene: TRBV6-5
abundance: few
j_gene: TRBJ2-2
CDR3aa: CASSPDWSPNTGELFF
CDR3nt: TGTGCCAGCAGTCCCGACTGGAGCCCGAACACCGGGGAGCTGTTTTTT

d_gene: NA
len: 17
v_gene: TRBV4-2
abundance: few
j_gene: TRBJ2-3
CDR3aa: CASSQTGTTVVTDTQYF
CDR3nt: TGTGCCAGCAGCCAAACCGGGACCACGGTGGTCACAGATACGCAGTATTTT

d_gene: TRBD1
len: 14
v_gene: TRBV4-2
abundance: NA
j_gene: TRBJ2-1
CDR3aa: CASGSGQGEDEQFF
CDR3nt: TGTGCCAGCGGTTCGGGACAGGGGGAGGATGAGCAGTTCTTC

d_gene: TRBD2
len: 15
v_gene: TRBV2
abundance: few
j_gene: TRBJ2-3
CDR3aa: CASSLQRLAADTQYF
CDR3nt: TGTGCCAGCAGTCTTCAACGACTAGCCGCCGATACGCAGTATTTT

d_gene: TRBD2
len: 16
v_gene: TRBV20-1
abundance: NA
j_gene: TRBJ2-3
CDR3aa: CSARAPRSGGRDTQYF
CDR3nt: TGCAGTGCTAGAGCCCCCCGTAGCGGGGGCAGAGATACGCAGTATTTT

d_gene: NA
len: 12
v_gene: TRBV20-1
abundance: few
j_gene: TRBJ2-7
CDR3aa: CSARGAAYEQYF
CDR3nt: TGCAGTGCTAGAGGGGCAGCCTACGAGCAGTACTTC

d_gene: NA
len: 15
v_gene: TRBV9
abundance: few
j_gene: TRBJ2-7
CDR3aa: CASSGADGDSYEQYF
CDR3nt: TGTGCCAGCAGCGGCGCGGACGGAGATTCCTACGAGCAGTACTTC

d_gene: TRBD2
len: 15
v_gene: TRBV12-3/TRBV12-4
abundance: NA
j_gene: TRBJ2-5
CDR3aa: CASSLEAGGRETQYF
CDR3nt: TGTGCCAGCAGTTTAGAAGCGGGGGGGCGGGAGACCCAGTACTTC

d_gene: NA
len: 16
v_gene: TRBV6-6
abundance: few
j_gene: TRBJ1-1
CDR3aa: CASSTGQRAWNTEAFF
CDR3nt: TGTGCCAGCAGTACCGGACAGAGGGCGTGGAACACTGAAGCTTTCTTT

d_gene: NA
len: 15
v_gene: TRBV24-1
abundance: NA
j_gene: TRBJ2-7
CDR3aa: CATSDTGSPTYEQYF
CDR3nt: TGTGCCACCAGTGATACCGGGAGCCCTACCTACGAGCAGTACTTC

d_gene: TRBD2
len: 13
v_gene: TRBV2
abundance: few
j_gene: TRBJ2-7
CDR3aa: CASRSGRAYEQYF
CDR3nt: TGTGCCAGCAGGAGCGGGAGGGCCTACGAGCAGTACTTC

d_gene: NA
len: 15
v_gene: TRBV7-2
abundance: NA
j_gene: TRBJ1-1
CDR3aa: CASSLVLGVNTEAFF
CDR3nt: TGTGCCAGCAGCTTAGTGCTAGGGGTGAACACTGAAGCTTTCTTT

d_gene: NA
len: 12
v_gene: TRBV5-1
abundance: NA
j_gene: TRBJ1-1
CDR3aa: CASSLLGAEAFF
CDR3nt: TGCGCCAGCAGCTTGTTGGGGGCTGAAGCTTTCTTT

d_gene: NA
len: 15
v_gene: TRBV4-3
abundance: NA
j_gene: TRBJ1-1
CDR3aa: CASSLYPPGDTEAFF
CDR3nt: TGCGCCAGCAGCCTATACCCTCCCGGAGACACTGAAGCTTTCTTT

d_gene: NA
len: 13
v_gene: TRBV6-5
abundance: few
j_gene: TRBJ2-1
CDR3aa: CASSRPLYNEQFF
CDR3nt: TGTGCCAGCAGTCGCCCGCTTTACAATGAGCAGTTCTTC

d_gene: TRBD1
len: 17
v_gene: TRBV23-1
abundance: few
j_gene: TRBJ2-3
CDR3aa: CASSQTGQGISTDTQYF
CDR3nt: TGCGCCAGCAGTCAGACGGGACAGGGCATAAGCACAGATACGCAGTATTTT

d_gene: TRBD2
len: 16
v_gene: TRBV7-9
abundance: few
j_gene: TRBJ2-3
CDR3aa: CASSLGFGTTHDTQYF
CDR3nt: TGTGCCAGCAGCTTGGGCTTTGGGACTACCCACGATACGCAGTATTTT

d_gene: NA
len: 17
v_gene: TRBV5-5
abundance: few
j_gene: TRBJ1-5
CDR3aa: CASSSVLDRALNQPQHF
CDR3nt: TGTGCCAGCAGCTCGGTGCTCGACAGAGCCTTGAATCAGCCCCAGCATTTT

d_gene: NA
len: 15
v_gene: TRBV2
abundance: NA
j_gene: TRBJ2-2
CDR3aa: CATELQGGGTGELFF
CDR3nt: TGTGCCACCGAACTTCAGGGAGGGGGCACCGGGGAGCTGTTTTTT

d_gene: TRBD2
len: 16
v_gene: TRBV6-2/TRBV6-3
abundance: NA
j_gene: TRBJ2-1
CDR3aa: CASRTNRLAGSVEQFF
CDR3nt: TGTGCCAGCAGAACCAACCGACTAGCGGGATCTGTTGAGCAGTTCTTC

d_gene: NA
len: 16
v_gene: TRBV20-1
abundance: few
j_gene: TRBJ2-7
CDR3aa: CSARDFGPTETYEQYF
CDR3nt: TGCAGTGCTAGAGACTTCGGACCGACAGAAACCTACGAGCAGTACTTC

d_gene: NA
len: 19
v_gene: TRBV12-3/TRBV12-4
abundance: few
j_gene: TRBJ2-7
CDR3aa: CASSLGPLAQAASSYEQYF
CDR3nt: TGTGCCAGCAGTTTGGGGCCCCTCGCGCAGGCGGCAAGCTCCTACGAGCAGTACTTC

d_gene: NA
len: 14
v_gene: TRBV9
abundance: NA
j_gene: TRBJ1-5
CDR3aa: CASSVEGGRQPQHF
CDR3nt: TGTGCCAGCAGCGTAGAGGGGGGGCGGCAGCCCCAGCATTTT

d_gene: TRBD1
len: 13
v_gene: TRBV3-1
abundance: NA
j_gene: TRBJ1-2
CDR3aa: CASSPDRAGGYTF
CDR3nt: TGTGCCAGCAGCCCGGACAGGGCTGGTGGCTACACCTTC

d_gene: NA
len: 13
v_gene: TRBV18
abundance: many
j_gene: TRBJ1-1
CDR3aa: CASSPGVGTEAFF
CDR3nt: TGTGCCAGCAGCCCAGGGGTGGGCACTGAAGCTTTCTTT

d_gene: NA
len: 14
v_gene: TRBV5-5
abundance: few
j_gene: TRBJ2-2
CDR3aa: CASRWGNDAGELFF
CDR3nt: TGTGCCAGCAGATGGGGGAACGATGCCGGGGAGCTGTTTTTT

d_gene: NA
len: 15
v_gene: TRBV10-3
abundance: few
j_gene: TRBJ2-7
CDR3aa: CAISDPGIVGYEQYF
CDR3nt: TGTGCCATCAGTGACCCGGGTATAGTGGGCTACGAGCAGTACTTC

d_gene: NA
len: 14
v_gene: TRBV10-3
abundance: NA
j_gene: TRBJ1-2
CDR3aa: CAISESTANYGYTF
CDR3nt: TGTGCCATCAGTGAGTCGACAGCTAACTATGGCTACACCTTC

d_gene: NA
len: 17
v_gene: TRBV5-1
abundance: few
j_gene: TRBJ2-2
CDR3aa: CASSLAKGSPNTGELFF
CDR3nt: TGCGCCAGCAGCTTGGCCAAAGGCAGTCCTAACACCGGGGAGCTGTTTTTT

d_gene: NA
len: 15
v_gene: TRBV12-3/TRBV12-4
abundance: NA
j_gene: TRBJ1-5
CDR3aa: CASSPSGVSNQPQHF
CDR3nt: TGTGCCAGCAGTCCATCAGGGGTCAGCAATCAGCCCCAGCATTTT

d_gene: NA
len: 18
v_gene: TRBV4-1
abundance: NA
j_gene: TRBJ1-1
CDR3aa: CASSQVASPSLYDTEAFF
CDR3nt: TGCGCCAGCAGCCAAGTGGCCAGCCCATCTCTCTATGACACTGAAGCTTTCTTT

d_gene: NA
len: 15
v_gene: TRBV7-6
abundance: NA
j_gene: TRBJ2-1
CDR3aa: CASSSNTRVGHEQFF
CDR3nt: TGTGCCAGCAGCTCCAATACCCGTGTAGGCCATGAGCAGTTCTTC

d_gene: NA
len: 11
v_gene: TRBV5-6
abundance: NA
j_gene: TRBJ2-7
CDR3aa: CASSLEEEQYF
CDR3nt: TGTGCCAGCAGCTTGGAAGAGGAGCAGTACTTC

d_gene: TRBD1
len: 13
v_gene: TRBV20-1
abundance: NA
j_gene: TRBJ1-1
CDR3aa: CSARLTGGTEAFF
CDR3nt: TGCAGTGCTAGATTGACAGGGGGCACTGAAGCTTTCTTT

d_gene: NA
len: 15
v_gene: TRBV29-1
abundance: NA
j_gene: TRBJ2-7
CDR3aa: CSVELANRYSYEQYF
CDR3nt: TGCAGCGTTGAACTGGCGAACCGGTACTCCTACGAGCAGTACTTC

d_gene: NA
len: 14
v_gene: TRBV6-5
abundance: NA
j_gene: TRBJ1-1
CDR3aa: CASSYRAQNTEAFF
CDR3nt: TGTGCCAGCAGTTACAGGGCTCAGAACACTGAAGCTTTCTTT

d_gene: TRBD1
len: 14
v_gene: TRBV9
abundance: few
j_gene: TRBJ1-2
CDR3aa: CASGVGQGNYGYTF
CDR3nt: TGTGCCAGCGGAGTGGGACAGGGAAACTATGGCTACACCTTC

d_gene: TRBD1
len: 17
v_gene: TRBV5-1
abundance: few
j_gene: TRBJ2-1
CDR3aa: CASSLPSGTGASNEQFF
CDR3nt: TGCGCCAGCAGCTTACCCAGCGGGACAGGGGCTTCCAATGAGCAGTTCTTC

d_gene: NA
len: 13
v_gene: TRBV5-1
abundance: NA
j_gene: TRBJ1-2
CDR3aa: CASSPGGDSGYTF
CDR3nt: TGCGCCAGCAGCCCCGGGGGGGATAGCGGCTACACCTTC

d_gene: NA
len: 13
v_gene: TRBV6-6
abundance: NA
j_gene: TRBJ1-3
CDR3aa: CASPNSGGNTIYF
CDR3nt: TGTGCCAGCCCGAATTCGGGGGGAAACACCATATATTTT